One sample yielded the 18 T cell receptor beta chains listed below, sequenced in a study of cytomegalovirus exposure and HLA in healthy donors. It was with 60 Vbeta and 13 Jbeta primers that the PCR ran. Measured with immunoSEQ multiplex PCR; TCRdb has only the in-frame clones, and not every one. This table has some 85,000 clones, approximately 76% appearing once. The material sequenced was PBMCs. The receptors here all came from a male donor in good health and CMV-seronegative.

This clone was recorded once. The germline gene is not matched at one end of the junction; a read error may be the cause. This chain links TRBV19 with TRBJ2-7; 10 bases are shared with TRBD1. The CDR3 extends over 14 amino acids. The germline gives CDR1 LNHDA, CDR2 SQIVND (reference sequence). CDR3 in amino acids: CASSTTGGSSEQYF. CDR3 bases: TGTGCCAGTAGTACGACAGGGGGCTCCTCCGAGCAGTACTTC.

The chain joins TRBV5-1 to TRBJ2-5; 10 positions agree with TRBD2. In germline, CDR1 is SGHRS, CDR2 YFSETQ. The CDR3 loop spans 16 amino acids. V lost 0 bases and J lost 11; bases outside the gene matches: 13. The CDR3 here is CASSLATPSGSGEQYF. CDR3 bases: TGCGCCAGCAGCTTGGCCACCCCTAGCGGGAGTGGTGAGCAGTACTTC.

The chain has TRBV6-6 and TRBJ1-1, with a weak D call TRBD1 (5 bases). V lost 0 bases and J lost 5, with 10 bases in between. Germline loops: CDR1 MNHNY, CDR2 SVGAGI (reference sequence). The CDR3 loop spans 14 amino acids. This CDR3 reads CASSYSGRGTEAFF. CDR3 in DNA: TGTGCCAGCAGTTACTCGGGGAGGGGAACTGAAGCTTTCTTT.

The rearrangement uses TRBV30 and TRBJ2-5; a weak D match, TRBD2 (6 bases). The CDR3 spans 15 residues. Germline V gene data show CDR1 as GTSNPN and CDR2 as SVGIG (reference sequence). Trimming shortened V by 7 bases and J by 2 bases, and 20 bases separated the two germline ends. Here the CDR3 reads CAYATGLTVQETQYF. The CDR3, as DNA: TGTGCCTACGCGACGGGACTTACAGTTCAAGAGACCCAGTACTTC.

V is TRBV27 and J is TRBJ2-2; 9 bases line up with TRBD1. The CDR3 has 17 residues. CDR1 is MNHEY, CDR2 SMNVEV, per germline (reference sequence). With 4 bases clipped from V and 3 bases from J, the junction kept 9 bases outside the gene matches. The DNA for the CDR3 is TGTGCCAGCAGTTCCCAGGACAGGGGCTGGGACACCGGGGAGCTGTTTTTT. Translated: CASSSQDRGWDTGELFF.

This chain uses TRBV4-3 with TRBJ2-2; no reliable D call. From germline, CDR1 is LGHNA and CDR2 YSLEER. This CDR3 region has 17 residues. V lost 0 bases and J lost 3, with 14 bases in between. This CDR3 is CASSQDLAIGDTGELFF. The CDR3 coding sequence is TGCGCCAGCAGCCAAGATCTGGCAATTGGAGACACCGGGGAGCTGTTTTTT.

The chain has TRBV5-1 and TRBJ2-5, with no clear D. With 2 bases removed from V and 3 bases from J, the gap between germline ends came to 2 bases. This CDR3 has 11 residues. Germline lookup yields CDR1 SGHRS and CDR2 YFSETQ. CDR3 in amino acids: CASSFEETQYF. The DNA for the CDR3 is TGCGCCAGCAGCTTCGAAGAGACCCAGTACTTC.

V usage is TRBV5-1 and J usage is TRBJ2-1, with 10 positions matching TRBD1. Germline CDR1 is SGHRS and CDR2 is YFSETQ. CDR3 length: 15 amino acids. V was clipped by 1 base and J by 15 bases; unmatched bases: 13. The CDR3 DNA reads as TGCGCCAGCAGCTTGACCGGGACAGGGGACCGGATAGGGTTCTTC. It codes for CASSLTGTGDRIGFF.

This chain joins TRBV5-6 and TRBJ2-7; unclear D gene. CDR3 length: 14 residues. The ends were cut back, 0 bases at V and 3 bases at J, with 10 bases in the middle. Germline-derived CDR1 and CDR2 are SGHDT and YYEEEE. The CDR3 region has the DNA TGTGCCAGCAGCTTGGGCCAACTTCTCTACGAGCAGTACTTC. This gives the protein CASSLGQLLYEQYF.

This chain uses TRBV5-1 with TRBJ1-1; 7 bases map to TRBD1. V was clipped by 1 base and J by 1 base; unmatched bases: 7. Germline CDR1 reads SGHRS; CDR2 reads YFSETQ. The CDR3 totals 16 residues. The CDR3: CASSLNYRGENTEAFF. The DNA of the CDR3 is TGCGCCAGCAGCTTGAATTACAGGGGCGAGAACACTGAAGCTTTCTTT.

The DNA of the CDR3 is TGCGCCAGCAGCCAAGAACAGGAAGGGGGTGAAGCTTTCTTT. Residues: CASSQEQEGGEAFF. The chain employs TRBV4-1 and TRBJ1-1; tentative D call: TRBD1 (6 bases). Trimming pared 0 bases from V and 7 bases from J, leaving 12 bases between. The CDR3 is 14 amino acids. Germline V gene sequence: CDR1 MGHRA, CDR2 YSYEKL.

The chain links TRBV11-2 to TRBJ2-6; D remains unclear. The germline CDR1 and CDR2 sequences are SGHAT and FQNNGV. This CDR3 has 15 residues. Deletions cut 9 bases from V and 0 bases from J, with 12 bases between. DNA of the CDR3: TGTGCCAGTAAGAGGATTGACTCTGGGGCCAACGTCCTGACTTTC. Protein sequence: CASKRIDSGANVLTF. The full variable domain, rest sourced from reference TRBV11-2 and TRBJ2-6, is EAGVAQSPRYKIIEKRQSVAFWCNPISGHATLYWYQQILGQGPKLLIQFQNNGVVDDSQLPKDRFSAERLKGVDSTLKIQPAKLEDSAVYLCASKRIDSGANVLTFGAGSRLTVL.

This clone was observed a handful of times. The chain couples TRBV5-6 to TRBJ1-2; TRBD1 matches 7 bases. The V gene's germline CDR1 is SGHDT and CDR2 YYEEEE. The CDR3 consists of 14 residues. The V segment lost 4 bases and the J segment 6 bases; nucleotides outside the gene matches: 9. This chain's CDR3 is CASSLTGYRHGYTF. CDR3 coding DNA: TGTGCCAGCAGCCTGACAGGGTATCGTCATGGCTACACCTTC. The complete variable domain, with remaining parts taken from reference TRBV5-6 and TRBJ1-2, reads DAGVTQSPTHLIKTRGQQVTLRCSPKSGHDTVSWYQQALGQGPQFIFQYYEEEERQRGNFPDRFSGHQFPNYSSELNVNALLLGDSALYLCASSLTGYRHGYTFGSGTRLTVV.

This CDR3 is CSVGEDRDHYGYTF. CDR3 in DNA: TGCAGCGTGGGTGAGGACAGGGACCACTATGGCTACACCTTC. This rearrangement joins TRBV29-1 to TRBJ1-2, with TRBD1 identical over 8 bases. V was clipped by 6 bases and J by 3 bases; unmatched bases: 9. This CDR3 is built from 14 residues. In germline, CDR1 is SQVTM, CDR2 ANQGSEA.

The rearrangement uses TRBV21-1 and TRBJ2-1; the table's D call of TRBD2 was not tested on the DNA. TRBV21-1 counts as a pseudogene. This CDR3 is built from 17 residues. CDR3 sequence reads: CASSTGPIGGNYNEQFF. CDR3 DNA: TGTGCCAGCAGCACCGGACCCATCGGGGGGAATTACAATGAGCAGTTCTTC.

The table lists this clone with a count of one. This rearrangement joins TRBV6-5 to TRBJ1-5, with 10 bases matching TRBD1. The junction had 11 bases not matched to a gene; V was cut back by 6 bases and J by 9 bases. The CDR3 length is 15 residues. Germline CDR1 reads MNHEY; CDR2 reads SVGAGI. CDR3 region: CASSETGGLRRPQHF. The CDR3 bases are TGTGCCAGCAGCGAGACAGGGGGCCTAAGAAGGCCCCAGCATTTT.

A few counts support this clone. This chain joins TRBV7-9 and TRBJ1-2, with D perhaps TRBD1 (5 bases). CDR3 length: 14 residues. Trimming took 4 bases from V and 3 from J, leaving 12 bases between them. Germline lookup yields CDR1 SEHNR and CDR2 FQNEAQ (reference sequence). CDR3 sequence: CASSSGGAYYGYTF. DNA of the CDR3: TGTGCCAGCAGCTCCGGGGGTGCTTACTATGGCTACACCTTC. Filled out from reference TRBV7-9 and TRBJ1-2, the complete variable domain reads DTGVSQNPRHKITKRGQNVTFRCDPISEHNRLYWYRQTLGQGPEFLTYFQNEAQLEKSRLLSDRFSAERPKGSFSTLEIQRTEQGDSAMYLCASSSGGAYYGYTFGSGTRLTVV.

The rearrangement links TRBV14 to TRBJ2-1; the match to TRBD2 covers 8 bases. Unmatched junction bases numbered 11, after V lost 6 bases and J lost 4 bases. This CDR3 region has 16 residues. Germline CDR1 and CDR2: SGHDN and FVKESK. The CDR3, as DNA: TGTGCCAGCAGTCCGCTGGGGAGCGGGGGTTACAATGAGCAGTTCTTC. This gives the protein CASSPLGSGGYNEQFF.